This entry lists 21 T cell receptor beta chains sequenced from one sample in a study of OX40 agonist ivuxolimab in advanced cancers. The data were produced by immunoSEQ multiplex PCR, yet TCRdb's version contains in-frame clones alone and is incomplete. The repertoire holds about 79,000 clones, with around 90% as singletons. This specimen was CD4+ or CD8+ T cells sorted from blood, taken in a trial of the OX40 agonist ivuxolimab. These TCRs come from an adult with an advanced solid tumor such as melanoma, head and neck, liver or kidney cancer.

The CDR3 nucleotides are TGTGCCAGCAGTCGACCCGGGACAGGGGGAAACACCATATATTTT. Translating it yields CASSRPGTGGNTIYF. The chain couples TRBV25-1 to TRBJ1-3, with 9 positions matching TRBD1. V shed 5 bases, J shed 4 bases, and the junction held 6 bases outside the gene matches. The CDR3 has 15 amino acids. Germline values: CDR1 MGHDK, CDR2 SYGVNS.

The genes are TRBV4-1 and TRBJ2-1; D may be TRBD1 or TRBD2 (6 bases each). Trimming removed 0 bases at V and 6 bases at J, with 21 bases between. CDR1 is MGHRA and CDR2 is YSYEKL in the germline V gene. The CDR3 has 18 amino acids. DNA of the CDR3: TGCGCCAGCAGCCAAGACCACGGGGGCGGGATCCCTTCCAATGAGCAGTTCTTC. Translating gives CASSQDHGGGIPSNEQFF.

The CDR3 DNA follows: TGCGCCAGCAGTCAAATTCCGGCGGGACAGGGAACCTACGAGCAGTACTTC. Its protein product is CASSQIPAGQGTYEQYF. The chain recombines TRBV23-1 with TRBJ2-7; 9 positions match TRBD1. TRBV23-1 is labeled an ORF, and its function is uncertain. The CDR3 has 17 amino acids. Losses at the gene ends were 2 bases for V and 2 bases for J; bases not matched to a gene: 10.

This chain uses TRBV7-8 with TRBJ2-2; D not resolved. This CDR3 spans 13 amino acids. V was clipped by 1 base and J by 5 bases, with 5 bases between them. Germline CDR1 and CDR2: SGHVS and FQNEAQ. Here the CDR3 DNA reads TGTGCCAGCAGCTTAGGCCAAACCGGGGAGCTGTTTTTT. Its translation is CASSLGQTGELFF.

The chain links TRBV10-1 to TRBJ1-2; 7 bases agree with TRBD1. The CDR3 contains 13 residues. V shed 6 bases and J 8 bases; nucleotides not matched to a gene: 9. Germline V gives CDR1 WNHNN, CDR2 SYGVQD (reference sequence). The CDR3 DNA reads as TGCGCCAGCAGCCCTGACAGGGTGCGGGGCTACACCTTC. This gives the protein CASSPDRVRGYTF.

V usage is TRBV7-9 and J usage is TRBJ2-4; TRBD1 aligns across 10 bases. Germline lookup yields CDR1 SEHNR and CDR2 FQNEAQ (reference sequence). J gave up 2 bases and V 4 bases, and 5 bases lay outside the gene matches. The CDR3 is 16 amino acids. The CDR3 nucleotides are TGTGCCAGCAGCTCCGGACAGGGGGGGTCCAAAAACATTCAGTACTTC. This sequence encodes CASSSGQGGSKNIQYF. The full variable domain, its missing parts supplied by reference TRBV7-9 and TRBJ2-4, is DTGVSQNPRHKITKRGQNVTFRCDPISEHNRLYWYRQTLGQGPEFLTYFQNEAQLEKSRLLSDRFSAERPKGSFSTLEIQRTEQGDSAMYLCASSSGQGGSKNIQYFGAGTRLSVL.

This clone was observed a single time. The chain combines TRBV5-1 with TRBJ2-3; perhaps TRBD1 as D (6 bases). This CDR3 is 14 amino acids long. V dropped 1 base and J dropped 5 bases, with 11 bases sitting between them. The germline V gene has CDR1 SGHRS and CDR2 YFSETQ. CDR3 sequence reads: CASSLRQAQDTQYF. The CDR3 DNA reads TGCGCCAGCAGCTTGCGACAGGCTCAAGATACGCAGTATTTT.

This clone was found once. The chain recombines TRBV6-6 with TRBJ2-7, with 7 bases fitting TRBD2. Germline assignment: CDR1 MNHNY and CDR2 SVGAGI (reference sequence). Trimming at V came to 6 bases and at J to 4 bases, leaving 6 bases not matched to a gene. This CDR3 is built from 13 residues. CDR3 loop: CASRTGTMYEQYF. CDR3 nucleotides: TGTGCCAGCAGGACCGGGACTATGTACGAGCAGTACTTC.

This rearrangement joins TRBV5-8 to TRBJ2-7; the D gene is possibly TRBD1 (5 bases). This CDR3 is 13 amino acids long. V shed 7 bases and J shed 2 bases, with 13 bases lying between them. The V gene's germline CDR1 is SGHTS and CDR2 YDEGEE. The CDR3 loop reads CASAPIGAYEQYF. Here the CDR3 DNA reads TGTGCCAGCGCCCCGATAGGGGCCTACGAGCAGTACTTC.

The chain couples TRBV5-6 to TRBJ2-6, with TRBD2 as a possible D gene (5 bases). This CDR3 contains 15 residues. CDR1 and CDR2 (germline): SGHDT, YYEEEE. Trimming removed 4 bases at V and 4 bases at J, with 12 bases between. The CDR3 sequence: CASSQGLGGANVLTF. Written as DNA, the CDR3 is TGTGCCAGCAGCCAAGGACTTGGCGGGGCCAACGTCCTGACTTTC.

The CDR3 region is CASSLKSRLAGGDTQYF. For the CDR3, the DNA is TGTGCCAGCAGTTTAAAGAGCCGACTAGCGGGAGGAGATACGCAGTATTTT. The J gene is TRBJ2-3, the V gene TRBV27, with 13 bases that match TRBD2. V shed 2 bases, J shed 5 bases, and the junction held 7 bases outside the gene matches. Germline CDR1 MNHEY, CDR2 SMNVEV (reference sequence). The CDR3 loop spans 17 amino acids.

This clone has just one count. The genes are TRBV5-4 and TRBJ2-1, with TRBD2 matching over 8 bases. Germline V lookup: CDR1 SGHNT, CDR2 YYREEE (reference sequence). The CDR3 sequence is 15 residues long. The V segment lost 2 bases and the J segment 4 bases; nucleotides outside the gene matches: 5. CDR3 amino acids: CASSFPSGQYNEQFF. The CDR3 bases are TGTGCCAGCAGCTTCCCTAGCGGGCAATACAATGAGCAGTTCTTC.

This clone was seen just once. The chain uses TRBV18 and TRBJ2-7; possible D gene TRBD1, 7 bases. From germline, CDR1 is KGHSH and CDR2 LQKENI. Trimming left V 3 bases short and J 5 bases short, with 11 bases between. The CDR3 has 13 residues. The DNA of the CDR3 is TGTGCCAGCTCACCGGAGGGACAGAACGAGCAGTACTTC. Its protein product is CASSPEGQNEQYF.

This clone was detected only once. The chain couples TRBV9 to TRBJ1-2; 7 nucleotides match TRBD1. The germline CDR1 and CDR2 sequences are SGDLS and YYNGEE. The ends lost 3 bases at V and 4 bases at J; junction bases unmatched: 6. This CDR3 is 14 amino acids long. The DNA of the CDR3 is TGTGCCAGCAGCGCCCGGGACAGAAGCTATGGCTACACCTTC. This codes for CASSARDRSYGYTF. Filled out from reference TRBV9 and TRBJ1-2, the complete variable domain reads DSGVTQTPKHLITATGQRVTLRCSPRSGDLSVYWYQQSLDQGLQFLIQYYNGEERAKGNILERFSAQQFPDLHSELNLSSLELGDSALYFCASSARDRSYGYTFGSGTRLTVV.

The rearrangement joins TRBV27 to TRBJ1-1; D call uncertain. CDR1 and CDR2 (germline): MNHEY, SMNVEV (reference sequence). The V end lost 2 bases, the J end lost 5 bases, and 12 bases lay between the germline ends. This CDR3 contains 14 residues. CDR3 in amino acids: CASSLGRGKTEAFF. The CDR3, as DNA: TGTGCCAGCAGTTTAGGGAGAGGTAAGACTGAAGCTTTCTTT.

CDR3 residues: CASSFDGRAGNTQYF. The CDR3 nucleotides read TGTGCCAGCAGCTTCGACGGGAGGGCAGGAAATACGCAGTATTTT. The gene calls are TRBV7-9 and TRBJ2-3; 8 bases match TRBD2. V was pared by 3 bases and J by 7 bases, with 9 bases of the junction left unmatched. Germline V gene sequence: CDR1 SEHNR, CDR2 FQNEAQ (reference sequence). The CDR3 consists of 15 residues.

This clone was seen just once. This chain joins TRBV20-1 and TRBJ1-6; D is uncertain. The germline CDR1 and CDR2 sequences are DFQATT and SNEGSKA (reference sequence). The germline V and J ends were trimmed by 6 bases and 11 bases, with 8 bases remaining between them. The CDR3 consists of 10 residues. The CDR3, as DNA: TGCAGTGCACATCTGCCACCCCTCCACTTT. Translation gives CSAHLPPLHF.

The rearrangement links TRBV5-4 to TRBJ2-5; no definite D call. Germline V gene sequence: CDR1 SGHNT, CDR2 YYREEE (reference sequence). This CDR3 is 12 amino acids long. Trimming stripped 4 bases from V and 2 bases from J, with 6 bases between. The CDR3 coding sequence is TGTGCCAGCAGCACTTGGCAAGAGACCCAGTACTTC. Translated: CASSTWQETQYF.

The rearrangement links TRBV29-1 to TRBJ2-3; 8 positions agree with TRBD2. The CDR3 is 15 residues long. J gave up 1 base and V 1 base, and 4 bases lay outside the gene matches. CDR1 and CDR2 from the germline V gene are SQVTM and ANQGSEA. The CDR3 region is CSVEGAGAGTDTQYF. CDR3 in DNA: TGCAGCGTTGAAGGAGCGGGAGCGGGCACAGATACGCAGTATTTT.

The chain links TRBV12-5 to TRBJ1-3; 7 bases line up with TRBD1. CDR1 and CDR2 (germline): LGHNT, FRNRAP. V shed 0 bases and J 1 base; nucleotides not matched to a gene: 9. This CDR3 contains 18 residues. The CDR3 reads CASGLVVDRVLSGNTIYF. Written as DNA, the CDR3 is TGTGCTAGTGGTTTGGTAGTAGACAGGGTACTGTCTGGAAACACCATATATTTT.

The chain carries TRBV6-4 and TRBJ2-2; D may be TRBD2 (6 bases). The CDR3 covers 12 residues. CDR1 is MRHNA and CDR2 is SNTAGT in the germline V gene. V lost 11 bases and J 6 bases, leaving 13 bases between the germline ends. The CDR3 spells CALSPGAGELFF. In nucleotides, the CDR3 is TGTGCCTTATCCCCGGGGGCCGGGGAGCTGTTTTTT.